This is a list of T cell receptor beta chains from one sample in a study of cytomegalovirus exposure and HLA in healthy donors. Assay used: immunoSEQ multiplex PCR; TCRdb lists only in-frame clones, some missing. There are some 150,000 clones in the sample; 80% to 90% occur only once, and less than 15% lies in the top ten. Sequenced sample: PBMCs. The source of these receptors is a woman aged 50 to 60 in good health and CMV-seronegative. CDR3s include the opening cysteine and the closing phenylalanine or tryptophan. Each record gives: J gene, V gene, D gene, clone size, CDR3 DNA, CDR3 protein. A D gene is named only where the DNA matches it firmly. For some rows the clone size is stated as once, few or many, or as a class when expanded; others skip it.

J gene: TRBJ2-7
V gene: TRBV6-6
D gene: TRBD1
clone size: once
CDR3 DNA: TGTGCCAGCAGAATTACAGGGGGCCACGAGCAGTACTTC
CDR3 protein: CASRITGGHEQYF

J gene: TRBJ2-1
V gene: TRBV29-1
D gene: TRBD2
clone size: NA
CDR3 DNA: TGCAGCGTTGAAGATGAAGAGCGGGACCCCTACAATGAGCAGTTCTTC
CDR3 protein: CSVEDEERDPYNEQFF

J gene: TRBJ1-2
V gene: TRBV7-9
D gene: TRBD1
clone size: NA
CDR3 DNA: TGTGCCAGCAGCCGGACAGGGAAAGTCGGCTACACCTTC
CDR3 protein: CASSRTGKVGYTF

J gene: TRBJ2-7
V gene: TRBV12-5
D gene: TRBD1
clone size: NA
CDR3 DNA: TGTGCTAGTGGTATCGGGACAGGGGCCTACGAGCAGTACTTC
CDR3 protein: CASGIGTGAYEQYF

J gene: TRBJ2-7
V gene: TRBV19
D gene: NA
clone size: once
CDR3 DNA: TGTGCCAGTAGTATTGGGCAGGGCTACGAGCAGTACTTC
CDR3 protein: CASSIGQGYEQYF

J gene: TRBJ1-1
V gene: TRBV6-5
D gene: TRBD1
clone size: NA
CDR3 DNA: TGTGCCAGCAGTTCGGGACAGGGAGCCACTGAAGCTTTCTTT
CDR3 protein: CASSSGQGATEAFF

J gene: TRBJ2-1
V gene: TRBV5-6
D gene: NA
clone size: NA
CDR3 DNA: TGTGCCAGCAGCTCGGTGACTAAAGTCCGATTCTTC
CDR3 protein: CASSSVTKVRFF

J gene: TRBJ2-7
V gene: TRBV5-6
D gene: TRBD2
clone size: NA
CDR3 DNA: TGTGCCAGCAGTCCTAGCGGGAGCAGCTACGAGCAGTACTTC
CDR3 protein: CASSPSGSSYEQYF

J gene: TRBJ2-7
V gene: TRBV7-9
D gene: NA
clone size: NA
CDR3 DNA: TGTGCCAGCAGCCCCCCCGGGACTTCTACCTACGAGCAGTACTTC
CDR3 protein: CASSPPGTSTYEQYF

J gene: TRBJ2-2
V gene: TRBV5-4
D gene: TRBD1
clone size: few
CDR3 DNA: TGTGCCAGCAGCTTTAGGACAGGCAGGAACACCGGGGAGCTGTTTTTT
CDR3 protein: CASSFRTGRNTGELFF

J gene: TRBJ2-5
V gene: TRBV7-7
D gene: TRBD1
clone size: NA
CDR3 DNA: TGTGCCAGCAGCTTAATGACAGGGGGATCCCAGTACGAGACCCAGTACTTC
CDR3 protein: CASSLMTGGSQYETQYF

J gene: TRBJ2-3
V gene: TRBV7-2
D gene: NA
clone size: once
CDR3 DNA: TGTGCCAGCAGCTCTAGCACAGATACGCAGTATTTT
CDR3 protein: CASSSSTDTQYF

J gene: TRBJ2-1
V gene: TRBV9
D gene: TRBD2
clone size: NA
CDR3 DNA: TGTGCCAGCAGCGCCCCCCGGACTAGCGGGAAGGAGAGCAATGAGCAGTTCTTC
CDR3 protein: CASSAPRTSGKESNEQFF

J gene: TRBJ2-1
V gene: TRBV18
D gene: NA
clone size: NA
CDR3 DNA: TGTGCCAGCTCACCACCGCGAGGGAAATCCTACAATGAGCAGTTCTTC
CDR3 protein: CASSPPRGKSYNEQFF

J gene: TRBJ2-3
V gene: TRBV25-1
D gene: TRBD2
clone size: NA
CDR3 DNA: TGTGCCAGCAGTGGGAACAGGTCTGGGGGGGGCACAGATACGCAGTATTTT
CDR3 protein: CASSGNRSGGGTDTQYF

J gene: TRBJ1-1
V gene: TRBV4-3
D gene: NA
clone size: NA
CDR3 DNA: TGCGCCAGCAGCCAGGGGGCAGGCACTGAAGCTTTCTTT
CDR3 protein: CASSQGAGTEAFF

J gene: TRBJ1-3
V gene: TRBV21-1
D gene: NA
clone size: NA
CDR3 DNA: TGTGCCAGTCGGGGGACAGGGGACGGATGCTCTGGAAACACCATATATTTT
CDR3 protein: CASRGTGDGCSGNTIYF

J gene: TRBJ2-3
V gene: TRBV11-2
D gene: NA
clone size: NA
CDR3 DNA: TGTGCCAGCAGGCCGGAAGGGAGGTCGATCACAGATACGCAGTATTTT
CDR3 protein: CASRPEGRSITDTQYF

J gene: TRBJ2-7
V gene: TRBV7-3
D gene: NA
clone size: NA
CDR3 DNA: TGTGCCAGCAGCTTAACTGGGGGCAGCTCCTACGAGCAGTACTTC
CDR3 protein: CASSLTGGSSYEQYF

J gene: TRBJ1-4
V gene: TRBV6-5
D gene: TRBD1
clone size: NA
CDR3 DNA: TGTGCCAGCAGTCACGGACAGGGGGTTAATGAAAAACTGTTTTTT
CDR3 protein: CASSHGQGVNEKLFF

J gene: TRBJ2-1
V gene: TRBV7-2
D gene: NA
clone size: NA
CDR3 DNA: TGTGCCAGCAGCTTAGAGTCCAGGGTTGTAAGTGAGCAGTTCTTC
CDR3 protein: CASSLESRVVSEQFF

J gene: TRBJ2-3
V gene: TRBV6-5
D gene: NA
clone size: NA
CDR3 DNA: TGTGCCAGCAGTTACTTCATGGGGCCCACAGGTACGCAGTATTTT
CDR3 protein: CASSYFMGPTGTQYF

J gene: TRBJ1-5
V gene: TRBV7-8
D gene: NA
clone size: NA
CDR3 DNA: TGTGCCAGCAGCCTTTCGGAGTCTAGCAATCAGCCCCAGCATTTT
CDR3 protein: CASSLSESSNQPQHF

J gene: TRBJ2-2
V gene: TRBV5-6
D gene: NA
clone size: few
CDR3 DNA: TGTGCCAGCTCCTTGGGGGACAGGCGGGGGACCGGGGAGCTGTTTTTT
CDR3 protein: CASSLGDRRGTGELFF

J gene: TRBJ2-7
V gene: TRBV29-1
D gene: TRBD2
clone size: few
CDR3 DNA: TGCAGCGTAACCCGACTAGCGGGAGCCCTCGAGCAGTACTTC
CDR3 protein: CSVTRLAGALEQYF

J gene: TRBJ2-7
V gene: TRBV28
D gene: TRBD2
clone size: few
CDR3 DNA: TGTGCCAGCAGATCTAGCGGCGCTGCCTACGAGCAGTACTTC
CDR3 protein: CASRSSGAAYEQYF

J gene: TRBJ1-1
V gene: TRBV29-1
D gene: NA
clone size: few
CDR3 DNA: TGCAGCGTTGATACGGTCGGGGACACTGAAGCTTTCTTT
CDR3 protein: CSVDTVGDTEAFF

J gene: TRBJ2-2
V gene: TRBV7-8
D gene: NA
clone size: NA
CDR3 DNA: TGTGCCAGCAGCTTAGAGGAAGGGGCGAACACCGGGGAGCTGTTTTTT
CDR3 protein: CASSLEEGANTGELFF

J gene: TRBJ2-5
V gene: TRBV5-1
D gene: TRBD2
clone size: NA
CDR3 DNA: TGCGCCAGCAGCGCGGGACTAGCGGGGGGGCGAGAGACCCAGTACTTC
CDR3 protein: CASSAGLAGGRETQYF

J gene: TRBJ1-2
V gene: TRBV21-1
D gene: NA
clone size: NA
CDR3 DNA: TGTGCCAGCAGCATACGACAGGGGAATAACTATGGCTACACCTTC
CDR3 protein: CASSIRQGNNYGYTF

J gene: TRBJ2-1
V gene: TRBV7-9
D gene: TRBD1
clone size: NA
CDR3 DNA: TGTTCCAGCAGCTTAAGAGGACAGGGTCGGAATGAGCAGTTCTTC
CDR3 protein: CSSSLRGQGRNEQFF

J gene: TRBJ1-5
V gene: TRBV2
D gene: NA
clone size: many
CDR3 DNA: TGTGCCAGCAGTGCATGGAGAGGGAGCAATCAGCCCCAGCATTTT
CDR3 protein: CASSAWRGSNQPQHF

J gene: TRBJ2-7
V gene: TRBV28
D gene: TRBD1
clone size: NA
CDR3 DNA: TGTGCCAGCAGTTTGACCGGGACAGGGGGCAATGAGCAGTACTTC
CDR3 protein: CASSLTGTGGNEQYF

J gene: TRBJ1-2
V gene: TRBV27
D gene: NA
clone size: NA
CDR3 DNA: TGTGCCAGCAGTTTGTCCGGACAGCGAACTAACTATGGCTACACCTTC
CDR3 protein: CASSLSGQRTNYGYTF

J gene: TRBJ1-3
V gene: TRBV25-1
D gene: TRBD1
clone size: NA
CDR3 DNA: TGTGCCAGCAGTGAATATCGGGGGACAGTTGGAAACACCATATATTTT
CDR3 protein: CASSEYRGTVGNTIYF

J gene: TRBJ1-1
V gene: TRBV19
D gene: NA
clone size: NA
CDR3 DNA: TGTGCCAGTAGTATCGGGGGAGGTGACACTGAAGCTTTCTTT
CDR3 protein: CASSIGGGDTEAFF

J gene: TRBJ1-6
V gene: TRBV6-5
D gene: NA
clone size: NA
CDR3 DNA: TGTGCCAGCAGTGGCCGGACAGATTCACCCCTCCACTTT
CDR3 protein: CASSGRTDSPLHF

J gene: TRBJ2-7
V gene: TRBV19
D gene: NA
clone size: NA
CDR3 DNA: TGTGCCAGTAGCAGCCGGGACACCTACGAGCAGTACTTC
CDR3 protein: CASSSRDTYEQYF

J gene: TRBJ1-1
V gene: TRBV7-6
D gene: NA
clone size: NA
CDR3 DNA: TGTGCCAGCAGCTTCTACAGGGACACTGAAGCTTTCTTT
CDR3 protein: CASSFYRDTEAFF